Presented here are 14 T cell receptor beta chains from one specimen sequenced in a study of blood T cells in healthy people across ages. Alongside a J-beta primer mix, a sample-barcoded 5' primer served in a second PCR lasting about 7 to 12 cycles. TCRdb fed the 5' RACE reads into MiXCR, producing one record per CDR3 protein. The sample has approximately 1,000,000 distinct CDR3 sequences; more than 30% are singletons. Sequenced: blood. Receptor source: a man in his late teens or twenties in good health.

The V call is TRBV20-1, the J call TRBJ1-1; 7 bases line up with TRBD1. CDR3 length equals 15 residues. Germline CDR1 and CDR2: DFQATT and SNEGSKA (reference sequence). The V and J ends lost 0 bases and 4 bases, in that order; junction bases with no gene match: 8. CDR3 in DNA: TGCAGTGCTAGAGAAGGAAACAGGGGAGGCACTGAAGCTTTCTTT. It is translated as CSAREGNRGGTEAFF.

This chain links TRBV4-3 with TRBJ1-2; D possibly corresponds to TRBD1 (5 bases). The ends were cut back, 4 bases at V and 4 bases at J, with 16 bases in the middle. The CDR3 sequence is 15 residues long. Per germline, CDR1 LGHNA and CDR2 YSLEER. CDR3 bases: TGCGCCAGCAGCCCCCGGGCAGGGAATGCCTATGGCTACACCTTC. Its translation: CASSPRAGNAYGYTF.

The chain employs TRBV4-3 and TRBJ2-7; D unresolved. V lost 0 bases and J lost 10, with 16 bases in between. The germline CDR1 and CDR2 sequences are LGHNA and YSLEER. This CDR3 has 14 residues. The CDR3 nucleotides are TGCGCCAGCAGCCAAGATGTGGCACAAGAGGCCCAGTACTTC. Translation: CASSQDVAQEAQYF.

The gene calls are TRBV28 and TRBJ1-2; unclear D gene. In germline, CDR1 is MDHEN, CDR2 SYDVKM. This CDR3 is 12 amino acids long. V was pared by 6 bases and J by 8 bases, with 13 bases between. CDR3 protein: CASSSGFTGYTF. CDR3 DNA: TGTGCCAGCAGCTCCGGGTTTACCGGCTACACCTTC.

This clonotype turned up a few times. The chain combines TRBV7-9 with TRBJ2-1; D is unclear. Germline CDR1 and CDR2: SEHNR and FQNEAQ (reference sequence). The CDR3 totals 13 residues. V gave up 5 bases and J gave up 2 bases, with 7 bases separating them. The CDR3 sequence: CASSNRAYNEQFF. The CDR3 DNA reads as TGTGCCAGCAGCAACCGGGCCTACAATGAGCAGTTCTTC.

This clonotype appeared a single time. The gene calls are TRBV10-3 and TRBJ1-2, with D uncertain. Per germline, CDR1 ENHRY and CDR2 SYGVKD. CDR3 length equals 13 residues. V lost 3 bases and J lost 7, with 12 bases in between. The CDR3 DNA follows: TGTGCCATCAGTGATCGGGTTTTGGCTGGCTACACCTTC. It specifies CAISDRVLAGYTF.

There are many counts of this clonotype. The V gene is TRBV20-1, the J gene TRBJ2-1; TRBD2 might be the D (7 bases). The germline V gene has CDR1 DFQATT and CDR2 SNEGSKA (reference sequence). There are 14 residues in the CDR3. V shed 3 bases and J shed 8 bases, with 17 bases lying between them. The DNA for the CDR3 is TGCAGTGCTAGTAGGCCCGCGGGGGCTTATGAGCAGTTCTTC. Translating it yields CSASRPAGAYEQFF.

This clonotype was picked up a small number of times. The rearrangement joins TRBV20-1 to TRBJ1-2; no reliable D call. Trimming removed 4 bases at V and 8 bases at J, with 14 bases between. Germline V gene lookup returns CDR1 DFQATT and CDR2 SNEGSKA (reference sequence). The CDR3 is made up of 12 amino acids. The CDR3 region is CSATKDGVGYTF. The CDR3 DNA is TGCAGTGCTACAAAGGATGGGGTCGGCTACACCTTC.

CDR3 in amino acids: CASSQSPGYEQYF. The CDR3 nucleotides are TGTGCCAGCAGCCAATCCCCGGGCTACGAGCAGTACTTC. The chain couples TRBV14 to TRBJ2-7, with no clear D. The CDR3 covers 13 residues. The V gene's germline CDR1 is SGHDN and CDR2 FVKESK. V was trimmed by 2 bases and J by 3 bases, leaving 8 bases between them.

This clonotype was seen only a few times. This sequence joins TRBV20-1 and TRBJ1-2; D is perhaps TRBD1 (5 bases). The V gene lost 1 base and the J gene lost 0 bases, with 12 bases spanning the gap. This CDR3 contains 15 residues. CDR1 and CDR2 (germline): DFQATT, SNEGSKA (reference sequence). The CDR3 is CSARVPGKANYGYTF. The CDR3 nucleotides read TGCAGTGCTAGAGTTCCAGGGAAGGCTAACTATGGCTACACCTTC.

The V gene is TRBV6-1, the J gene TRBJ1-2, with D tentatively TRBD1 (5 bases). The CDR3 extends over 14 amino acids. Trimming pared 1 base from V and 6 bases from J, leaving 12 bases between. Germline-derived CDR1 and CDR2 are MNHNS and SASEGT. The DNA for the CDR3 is TGTGCCAGCAGTGAAGGTTTACAGGCGCATGGCTACACCTTC. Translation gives CASSEGLQAHGYTF.

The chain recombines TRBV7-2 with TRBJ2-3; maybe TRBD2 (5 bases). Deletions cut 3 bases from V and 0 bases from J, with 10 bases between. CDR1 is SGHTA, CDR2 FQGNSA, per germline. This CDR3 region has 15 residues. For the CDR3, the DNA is TGTGCCAGCAGCTTCTCGGGATTTAGCACAGATACGCAGTATTTT. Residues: CASSFSGFSTDTQYF.

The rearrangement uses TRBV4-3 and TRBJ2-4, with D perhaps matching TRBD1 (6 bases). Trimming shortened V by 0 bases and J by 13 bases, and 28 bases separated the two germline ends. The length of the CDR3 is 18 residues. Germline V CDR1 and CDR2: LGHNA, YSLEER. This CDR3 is CASSQDGAVGAGDNEQYF. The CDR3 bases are TGCGCCAGCAGCCAAGATGGGGCGGTGGGGGCCGGGGACAATGAGCAGTACTTC.

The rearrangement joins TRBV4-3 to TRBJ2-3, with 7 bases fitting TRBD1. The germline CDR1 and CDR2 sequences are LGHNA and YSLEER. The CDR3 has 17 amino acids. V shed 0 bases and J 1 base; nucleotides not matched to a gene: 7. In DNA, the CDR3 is TGCGCCAGCAGCCAAGAGGCCACAGGGGTCGGCACAGATACGCAGTATTTT. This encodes CASSQEATGVGTDTQYF.